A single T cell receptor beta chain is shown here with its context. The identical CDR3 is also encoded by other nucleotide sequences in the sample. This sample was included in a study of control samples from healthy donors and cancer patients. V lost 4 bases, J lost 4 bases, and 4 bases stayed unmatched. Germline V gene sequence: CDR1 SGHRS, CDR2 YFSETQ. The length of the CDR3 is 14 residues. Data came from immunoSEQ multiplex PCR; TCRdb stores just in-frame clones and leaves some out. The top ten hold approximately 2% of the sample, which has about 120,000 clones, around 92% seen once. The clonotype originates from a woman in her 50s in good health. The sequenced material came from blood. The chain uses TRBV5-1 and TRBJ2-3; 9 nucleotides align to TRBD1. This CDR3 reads CASSPGQGSDTQYF. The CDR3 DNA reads TGCGCCAGCAGCCCGGGACAGGGTTCAGATACGCAGTATTTT.